Shown below are 12 T cell receptor beta chains from a single sample sequenced in a study of monozygotic twins with inflammatory bowel disease. TCRdb reprocessed the 5' RACE reads and keeps a single row for each CDR3 protein, giving no DNA. This listing includes 200,000 to 250,000 distinct CDR3 sequences. The sequencing input was blood. The receptors originated from a human donor with ulcerative colitis or Crohn's disease, or a healthy co-twin of an affected twin (not recorded which).

The CDR3 protein is CASSFRGRNSPLHF. This chain connects TRBV12-3 or TRBV12-4 to TRBJ1-6; TCRdb's D call of TRBD1 is untestable without DNA. The CDR3 covers 14 residues.

The rearrangement links TRBV7-2 to TRBJ2-3; TCRdb outputs TRBD2, but without DNA this stays unchecked. This CDR3 comprises 16 residues. Germline CDR1 SGHTA, CDR2 FQGNSA. This CDR3 is CASSLGLGFATDTQYF. Using reference TRBV7-2 and TRBJ2-3 for the parts outside the CDR3, the full variable domain is GAGVSQSPSNKVTEKGKDVELRCDPISGHTALYWYRQSLGQGLEFLIYFQGNSAPDKSGLPSDRFSAERTGGSVSTLTIQRTQQEDSAVYLCASSLGLGFATDTQYFGPGTRLTVL.

The rearrangement links TRBV2 to TRBJ1-1. Germline CDR1 and CDR2: SNHLY and FYNNEI. The CDR3 consists of 15 residues. The CDR3 protein is CASRGFLGPNTEAFF. Using reference TRBV2 and TRBJ1-1 for the parts outside the CDR3, the full variable domain is EPEVTQTPSHQVTQMGQEVILRCVPISNHLYFYWYRQILGQKVEFLVSFYNNEISEKSEIFDDQFSVERPDGSNFTLKIRSTKLEDSAMYFCASRGFLGPNTEAFFGQGTRLTVV.

The CDR3 protein is CSATRSGRAPHEQFF. This chain uses TRBV20-1 with TRBJ2-1; as DNA is missing, the TRBD2 call by TCRdb cannot be tested. This CDR3 is 15 amino acids long. The V gene's germline CDR1 is DFQATT and CDR2 SNEGSKA (reference sequence).

The chain employs TRBV19 and TRBJ2-6; the TCRdb call, TRBD1, lacks DNA for checking. The CDR3 has 19 residues. The germline V gene has CDR1 LNHDA and CDR2 SQIVND (reference sequence). The CDR3 sequence is CASTPLRDRDSSGANVLTF.

The rearrangement joins TRBV28 to TRBJ1-6; the TCRdb call, TRBD1, lacks DNA for checking. The CDR3 consists of 12 residues. Germline V lookup: CDR1 MDHEN, CDR2 SYDVKM. CDR3 protein: CASSLGRSPLHF.

The gene calls are TRBV12-3 or TRBV12-4 and TRBJ1-1; TCRdb outputs TRBD1, but without DNA this stays unchecked. The CDR3 runs to 13 residues. This CDR3 is CASSSGGRTEAFF.

The chain has TRBV12-3 or TRBV12-4 and TRBJ1-4. The CDR3 is 12 amino acids. The CDR3 reads CASRQNNEKLFF.

The V call is TRBV5-5, the J call TRBJ2-1; as DNA is missing, the TRBD1 call by TCRdb cannot be tested. The CDR3 runs to 16 residues. Germline assignment: CDR1 SGHKS and CDR2 YYEKEE (reference sequence). CDR3 amino acids: CASSRGELRDGNEQFF. The variable domain in full, completed from reference TRBV5-5 and TRBJ2-1, reads DAGVTQSPTHLIKTRGQQVTLRCSPISGHKSVSWYQQVLGQGPQFIFQYYEKEERGRGNFPDRFSARQFPNYSSELNVNALLLGDSALYLCASSRGELRDGNEQFFGPGTRLTVL.

This chain joins TRBV5-1 and TRBJ1-2; checking the TCRdb D call of TRBD1 is not possible without DNA. The V gene's germline CDR1 is SGHRS and CDR2 YFSETQ. The CDR3 covers 14 residues. CDR3 residues: CASSTTGANYGYTF.

This chain connects TRBV18 to TRBJ1-2; TCRdb designates TRBD1, a call that cannot be tested without DNA. The CDR3 is 14 residues long. Germline loops: CDR1 KGHSH, CDR2 LQKENI. The CDR3 sequence is CASSPGQGNHGYTF.

The V and J genes are TRBV6-5 and TRBJ1-1. The CDR3 loop spans 16 amino acids. Per germline, CDR1 MNHEY and CDR2 SVGAGI. The CDR3 sequence is CASSYSHGYSNTEAFF.